The 17 T cell receptor beta chains reported below all come from one sample, sequenced in a study of cytomegalovirus exposure and HLA in healthy donors. PCR was performed using 60 Vbeta and 13 Jbeta primers. Data came from immunoSEQ multiplex PCR; TCRdb stores just in-frame clones and leaves some out. This table has about 160,000 clones, roughly 85% appearing once. The sequenced sample consisted of PBMCs. The receptor set was obtained from a man between 18 and 29 years old in good health and CMV-seropositive.

The J gene is TRBJ2-1, the V gene TRBV6-1; possibly TRBD1 for D (5 bases). The germline V gene has CDR1 MNHNS and CDR2 SASEGT. CDR3 length: 14 residues. V was trimmed by 5 bases and J by 8 bases, leaving 16 bases between them. The CDR3 region has the DNA TGTGCCAGCAGTAGGGGTTTTGAGTACGATGAGCAGTTCTTC. Protein: CASSRGFEYDEQFF.

The chain links TRBV13 to TRBJ2-6; no definite D call. Germline loops: CDR1 PRHDT, CDR2 FYEKMQ (reference sequence). V lost 5 bases to trimming and J lost 4 bases, with 12 bases between them. The CDR3 has 15 amino acids. CDR3 protein: CASSQGVAGANVLTF. CDR3 bases: TGTGCCAGCAGCCAAGGAGTGGCAGGGGCCAACGTCCTGACTTTC.

The chain joins TRBV18 to TRBJ1-5; no reliable D call. Germline-derived CDR1 and CDR2 are KGHSH and LQKENI. V dropped 2 bases and J dropped 1 base, with 6 bases sitting between them. The CDR3 runs 14 residues. This chain's CDR3 is CASSPGESNQPQHF. CDR3 in DNA: TGTGCCAGCTCACCAGGGGAGAGCAATCAGCCCCAGCATTTT.

J is TRBJ2-2 and V is TRBV7-6; TRBD2 aligns across 9 bases. CDR3 length equals 15 residues. Germline V gene lookup returns CDR1 SGHVS and CDR2 FNYEAQ. Trimming took 3 bases from V and 5 from J; bases not matched to a gene: 4. CDR3 DNA sequence: TGTGCCAGCAGCTTTGCGGGGGGGAGAACCGGGGAGCTGTTTTTT. Its protein product is CASSFAGGRTGELFF.

This clone has just one count. CDR3 protein: CASSPPGGTNEKLFF. The CDR3 DNA reads as TGTGCCAGCAGTCCCCCGGGGGGGACTAATGAAAAACTGTTTTTT. The chain joins TRBV6-6 to TRBJ1-4, with a tentative D call TRBD1 (5 bases). The CDR3 has 15 amino acids. Deletions cut 5 bases from V and 2 bases from J, with 12 bases between. Germline V gene sequence: CDR1 MNHNY, CDR2 SVGAGI (reference sequence).

CDR3 region: CASSVGSDRNTEAFF. In DNA, the CDR3 is TGTGCCAGCAGCGTAGGTTCGGACAGGAACACTGAAGCTTTCTTT. V is TRBV9 and J is TRBJ1-1; D might be TRBD1 (6 bases). This CDR3 spans 15 amino acids. Trimming removed 0 bases at V and 1 base at J, with 10 bases between. Germline values: CDR1 SGDLS, CDR2 YYNGEE.

The V call is TRBV9, the J call TRBJ2-3; possible D gene TRBD2, 5 bases. Germline assignment: CDR1 SGDLS and CDR2 YYNGEE. The V gene lost 6 bases and the J gene lost 2 bases, with 16 bases spanning the gap. CDR3 length: 15 amino acids. The CDR3 spells CASKYSSGSTDTQYF. CDR3 DNA: TGTGCCAGCAAGTATTCGAGCGGATCCACAGATACGCAGTATTTT.

The table lists this clone with a few counts. This chain connects TRBV13 to TRBJ2-7; D is perhaps TRBD1 (6 bases). CDR3 size: 15 residues. V was clipped by 3 bases and J by 2 bases, with 14 bases between them. Germline assignment: CDR1 PRHDT and CDR2 FYEKMQ (reference sequence). The CDR3 DNA follows: TGTGCCAGCAGCTTTAGAGGACAGAAAGCCTACGAGCAGTACTTC. It encodes CASSFRGQKAYEQYF.

The V gene is TRBV7-2, the J gene TRBJ2-1; D uncertain. Trimming pared 1 base from V and 4 bases from J, leaving 8 bases between. The CDR3 runs 14 residues. Germline V CDR1 and CDR2: SGHTA, FQGNSA. CDR3 DNA: TGTGCCAGCAGCTTAGGGAGTGCGTACAATGAGCAGTTCTTC. As protein: CASSLGSAYNEQFF. The full variable domain, completed using reference TRBV7-2 and TRBJ2-1, is GAGVSQSPSNKVTEKGKDVELRCDPISGHTALYWYRQSLGQGLEFLIYFQGNSAPDKSGLPSDRFSAERTGGSVSTLTIQRTQQEDSAVYLCASSLGSAYNEQFFGPGTRLTVL.

This clone was seen once. The chain links TRBV6-5 to TRBJ2-2; a weak D match, TRBD1 (6 bases). The CDR3 extends over 12 amino acids. Germline CDR1 is MNHEY and CDR2 is SVGAGI. Trimming took off 5 bases at V and 6 bases at J, with 7 bases between the two ends. This chain's CDR3 is CASSRTAGELFF. The CDR3 DNA follows: TGTGCCAGCAGTCGGACAGCCGGGGAGCTGTTTTTT.

This chain uses TRBV9 with TRBJ2-3; D is unresolved. The CDR3 loop spans 15 amino acids. Deletions cut 0 bases from V and 4 bases from J, with 12 bases between. Germline CDR1 reads SGDLS; CDR2 reads YYNGEE. As DNA, the CDR3 is TGTGCCAGCAGCGTAGGTGGCGTAAGCGCAGATACGCAGTATTTT. It codes for CASSVGGVSADTQYF.

A word on this clone: Germline and junction disagree at one end, which may indicate a read error. The rearrangement links TRBV12-5 to TRBJ1-2; no clear D gene. CDR3 length: 14 amino acids. Germline CDR1 LGHNT, CDR2 FRNRAP. The CDR3 DNA follows: TGTGCTAGTGGTTTGGACGGAACTAACCATGGCTACACCTTC. Its protein is CASGLDGTNHGYTF.

The V gene is TRBV7-9, the J gene TRBJ1-2, with 8 nucleotides matching TRBD1. From germline, CDR1 is SEHNR and CDR2 FQNEAQ (reference sequence). The CDR3 has 11 amino acids. After removal of 5 bases from V and 13 bases from J, the junction contained 6 bases not matched to a gene. The CDR3 DNA reads as TGTGCCAGCAGCGGGACCGGGACAGGCACCTTC. Protein sequence: CASSGTGTGTF.

This chain joins TRBV6-5 and TRBJ1-5; no reliable D call. Per germline, CDR1 MNHEY and CDR2 SVGAGI. CDR3 length: 12 amino acids. V shed 4 bases and J shed 10 bases, with 11 bases lying between them. CDR3: CASSSPGAPQHF. DNA for the CDR3: TGTGCCAGCAGTTCCCCGGGAGCCCCCCAGCATTTT.

The chain is built from TRBV5-8 and TRBJ1-1; D remains ambiguous. Germline values: CDR1 SGHTS, CDR2 YDEGEE. The V end was cut by 2 bases, the J end by 2 bases, with 10 bases between. CDR3 length: 14 residues. For the CDR3, the DNA is TGTGCCAGCAGCTTCCCCCGAACTAACACTGAAGCTTTCTTT. Amino acids: CASSFPRTNTEAFF.

A few counts support this clone. The chain links TRBV6-1 to TRBJ2-5; D possibly corresponds to TRBD1 (5 bases). CDR1 is MNHNS, CDR2 SASEGT, per germline. V lost 2 bases and J lost 3, with 13 bases in between. The CDR3 has 15 amino acids. The CDR3 nucleotides are TGTGCCAGCAGTGAATGGTTGACAGCTAAAGAGACCCAGTACTTC. Its protein is CASSEWLTAKETQYF.

The rearrangement links TRBV7-2 to TRBJ2-2; 8 nucleotides agree with TRBD2. The J segment lost 5 bases and the V segment lost 7 bases, leaving 6 bases of the junction unmatched. There are 14 residues in the CDR3. Germline lookup yields CDR1 SGHTA and CDR2 FQGNSA. CDR3 bases: TGTGCCAGCACCCCAGGACTAGCTACCGGGGAGCTGTTTTTT. It codes for CASTPGLATGELFF.